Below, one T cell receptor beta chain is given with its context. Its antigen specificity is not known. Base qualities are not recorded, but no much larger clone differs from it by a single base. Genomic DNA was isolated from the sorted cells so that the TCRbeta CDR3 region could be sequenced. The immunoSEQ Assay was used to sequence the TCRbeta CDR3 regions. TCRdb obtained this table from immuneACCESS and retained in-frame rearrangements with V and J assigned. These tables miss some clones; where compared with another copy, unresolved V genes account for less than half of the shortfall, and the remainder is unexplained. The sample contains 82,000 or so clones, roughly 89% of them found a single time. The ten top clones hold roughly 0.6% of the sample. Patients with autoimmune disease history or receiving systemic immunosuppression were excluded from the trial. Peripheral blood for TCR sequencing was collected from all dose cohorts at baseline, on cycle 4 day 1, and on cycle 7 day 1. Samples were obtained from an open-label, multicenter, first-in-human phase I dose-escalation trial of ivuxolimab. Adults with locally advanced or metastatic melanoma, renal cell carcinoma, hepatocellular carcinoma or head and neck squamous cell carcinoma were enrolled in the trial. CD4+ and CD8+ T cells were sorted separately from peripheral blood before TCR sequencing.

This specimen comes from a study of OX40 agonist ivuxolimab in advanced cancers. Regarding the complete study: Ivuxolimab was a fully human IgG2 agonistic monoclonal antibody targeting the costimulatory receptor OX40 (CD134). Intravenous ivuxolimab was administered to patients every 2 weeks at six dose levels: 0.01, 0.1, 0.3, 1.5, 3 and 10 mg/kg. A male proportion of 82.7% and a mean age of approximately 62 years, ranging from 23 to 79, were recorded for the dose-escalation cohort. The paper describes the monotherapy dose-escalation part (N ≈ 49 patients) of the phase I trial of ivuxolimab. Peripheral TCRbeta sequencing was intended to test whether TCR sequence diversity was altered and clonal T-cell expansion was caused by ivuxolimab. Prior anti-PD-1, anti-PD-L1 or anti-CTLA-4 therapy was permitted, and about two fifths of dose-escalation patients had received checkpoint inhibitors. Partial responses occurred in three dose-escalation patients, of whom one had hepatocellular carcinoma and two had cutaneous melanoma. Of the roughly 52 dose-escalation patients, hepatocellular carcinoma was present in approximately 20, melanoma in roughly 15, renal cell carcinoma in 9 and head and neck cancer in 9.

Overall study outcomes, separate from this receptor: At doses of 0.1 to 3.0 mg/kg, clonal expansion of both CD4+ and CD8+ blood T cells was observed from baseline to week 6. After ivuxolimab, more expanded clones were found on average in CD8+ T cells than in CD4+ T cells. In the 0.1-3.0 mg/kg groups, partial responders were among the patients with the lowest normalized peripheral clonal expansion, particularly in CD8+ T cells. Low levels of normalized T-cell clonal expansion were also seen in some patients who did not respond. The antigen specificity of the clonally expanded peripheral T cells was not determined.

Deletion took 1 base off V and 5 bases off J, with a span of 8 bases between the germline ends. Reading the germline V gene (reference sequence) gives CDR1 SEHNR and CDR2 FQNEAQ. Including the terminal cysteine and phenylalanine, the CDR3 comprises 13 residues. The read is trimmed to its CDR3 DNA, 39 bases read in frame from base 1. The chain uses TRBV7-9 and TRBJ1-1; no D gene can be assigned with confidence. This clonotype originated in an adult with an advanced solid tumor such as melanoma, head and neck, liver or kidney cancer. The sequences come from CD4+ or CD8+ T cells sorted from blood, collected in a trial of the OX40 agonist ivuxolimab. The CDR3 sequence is CASSLVAGTEAFF. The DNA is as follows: TGTGCCAGCAGCTTAGTGGCGGGAACTGAAGCTTTCTTT.